These T cell receptor beta chains were read from a single sample in a study of T cell repertoires and HLA-DP antigens. Their antigen targets remain unknown. Method: immunoSEQ multiplex PCR; TCRdb's copy keeps in-frame clones and lacks some. The table records some 110,000 clones, around 92% of them present only once. Source material: CD4+ T cells from PBMCs. Receptors were obtained from a woman between 18 and 29 years old in good health and CMV-seronegative. Each CDR3 is given with its conserved first and last residue. Each record gives: clone size, J gene, D gene, V gene, CDR3 DNA, CDR3 protein. A D gene is named only where the DNA matches it firmly. Rows give clone size only sometimes, using once, few, many, or a class for an expanded clone.

>.|TRBJ2-3|.|TRBV9
TGTGCCAGCAGCCCTCGACAGACAGATACGCAGTATTTT
CASSPRQTDTQYF
>.|TRBJ2-7|TRBD2|TRBV5-1
TGCGCCAGCAGCCCTAGACAGACCGGGACTAGTGGCGAGCAGTACTTC
CASSPRQTGTSGEQYF
>.|TRBJ2-5|.|TRBV5-4
TGTGCCAGCAGCTTGGTGAGCAGGACGGAGACCCAGTACTTC
CASSLVSRTETQYF
>.|TRBJ1-3|.|TRBV6-5
TGTGCCAGCAGGCGGCTTACTGGAAACACCATATATTTT
CASRRLTGNTIYF
>.|TRBJ1-5|.|TRBV28
TGTGCCAGCAGTATGGTTCGACAGCCCCAGCATTTT
CASSMVRQPQHF
>.|TRBJ2-1|.|TRBV5-1
TGCGCCAGCAGCTTGGAGGGGTGGAAAGAGCAGTTCTTC
CASSLEGWKEQFF
>once|TRBJ2-7|.|TRBV7-2
TGTGCCAGCAGCTTAAATGGAGGGAGGGGGTACGAGCAGTACTTC
CASSLNGGRGYEQYF
>.|TRBJ2-1|TRBD2|TRBV15
TGTGCCACCAGCAGAGGGACTAGCGGGAGCAATGAGCAGTTCTTC
CATSRGTSGSNEQFF
>.|TRBJ1-6|TRBD1|TRBV7-3
TGTGCCAGCAGCCCGACAGGGGGTAATTCACCCCTCCACTTT
CASSPTGGNSPLHF
>.|TRBJ2-7|TRBD1|TRBV27
TGTGCCAGCAGTTCTGATCCGACAGGGCGCTACGAGCAGTACTTC
CASSSDPTGRYEQYF
>.|TRBJ2-7|.|TRBV27
TGTGCCAGCAGTTTACGGGGTTTAAGCTCCTACGAGCAGTACTTC
CASSLRGLSSYEQYF
>.|TRBJ2-1|TRBD2|TRBV7-7
TGTGCTAGCAGCATGGGACTAGCCCTCCACAATGAGCAGTTCTTC
CASSMGLALHNEQFF
>.|TRBJ1-2|.|TRBV7-6
TGTGCCAGCAGCTTAGGTCCTAACTATGGCTACACCTTC
CASSLGPNYGYTF
>.|TRBJ1-1|.|TRBV25-1
TGTGCCACCAGTAAAGGGGGAGTTATGAACACTGAAGCTTTCTTT
CATSKGGVMNTEAFF
>.|TRBJ1-2|TRBD1|TRBV27
TGTGCCAGCAGTCTGACGACAGGGGGGGTCTATGGCTACACCTTC
CASSLTTGGVYGYTF
>.|TRBJ2-5|.|TRBV5-6
TGTGCCAGCAGCCCTATGGGGCCCCAAGAGACCCAGTACTTC
CASSPMGPQETQYF
>.|TRBJ1-1|.|TRBV6-5
TGTGCCAGCAGTCGCACGGGGGAAGCTTTCTTT
CASSRTGEAFF
>.|TRBJ1-5|TRBD1|TRBV30
TGTGCCTGGAGTCTCCGGACAGGAGGGGATCAGCCCCAGCATTTT
CAWSLRTGGDQPQHF
>.|TRBJ2-7|TRBD2|TRBV5-1
TGCGCCAGCAGCATAGCCCTCGGACTAGCGGGATTGTCGGAGCAGTACTTC
CASSIALGLAGLSEQYF
>.|TRBJ1-3|.|TRBV28
TGTGCCAGCAGAATTTCACAGAGCTCTGGAAACACCATATATTTT
CASRISQSSGNTIYF
>.|TRBJ2-3|.|TRBV9
TGTGCCAGCAGCGTAGATGCAGATACGCAGTATTTT
CASSVDADTQYF
>.|TRBJ2-2|.|TRBV6-5
TGTGCCAGCAGTTACGGAGATGTACCCACCGGGGAGCTGTTTTTT
CASSYGDVPTGELFF
>.|TRBJ1-1|.|TRBV25-1
TGTGCCAGCAGTGCTTCGGGTCTCACTGAAGCTTTCTTT
CASSASGLTEAFF
>once|TRBJ1-5|.|TRBV2
TGTGCCAGCAGGGAATGGGGGAAGGGGAGCAATCAGCCCCAGCATTTT
CASREWGKGSNQPQHF
>once|TRBJ1-3|TRBD1|TRBV18
TGTGCCAGCTCACCTATATCTACAGGGGCAGGAAACACCATATATTTT
CASSPISTGAGNTIYF
>.|TRBJ1-5|.|TRBV5-4
TGTGCCAGCAGCCAACAGAATAGCAATCAGCCCCAGCATTTT
CASSQQNSNQPQHF
>once|TRBJ1-4|TRBD1|TRBV19
TGTGCCAGTAGACCGACAGGGGGCGGTGAAAAACTGTTTTTT
CASRPTGGGEKLFF
>.|TRBJ2-7|TRBD1|TRBV6-1
TGTGCCAGCAGTCCCCGGTACCAGGGGGACTACGAGCAGTACTTC
CASSPRYQGDYEQYF
>.|TRBJ2-3|.|TRBV6-1
TGTGCCAGCAGTGAAGGAGGGACCGTAGATACGCAGTATTTT
CASSEGGTVDTQYF
>.|TRBJ1-5|TRBD1|TRBV5-6
TGTGCCAGCAGCTTGGCTTCCGGGACAGTTGGTCATCAGCCCCAGCATTTT
CASSLASGTVGHQPQHF
>.|TRBJ2-5|TRBD2|TRBV2
TGTGCCAGCACTAGCGGGGGGGTTGGAGAGACCCAGTACTTC
CASTSGGVGETQYF
>.|TRBJ2-1|TRBD2|TRBV29-1
TGCAGCGGAGCGGGAGCAAGAAATGAGCAGTTCTTC
CSGAGARNEQFF
>.|TRBJ1-5|.|TRBV25-1
TGTGCCAGCAGTTTCGGAGGGCCCCAGCATTTT
CASSFGGPQHF
>.|TRBJ1-1|.|TRBV6-5
TGTGCCAGCAGTTACCGGCAGGGGGAAGCTTTCTTT
CASSYRQGEAFF
>once|TRBJ1-2|TRBD1|TRBV4-1
TGCGCCAGCAGCCAAGATAGGACAGGGAATGGCTACACCTTC
CASSQDRTGNGYTF
>.|TRBJ1-2|TRBD1|TRBV9
TGTGCCAGCAGCGTAGACCATAAGGACAGGATTGGCTACACCTTC
CASSVDHKDRIGYTF
>.|TRBJ1-1|TRBD1|TRBV9
TGTGCCAGCAGCCCCCGGGACAGGGTGAACACTGAAGCTTTCTTT
CASSPRDRVNTEAFF
>once|TRBJ2-5|TRBD1|TRBV15
TGTGCCACCAGCAGAGGACTCCGGGACAGCCTTCCGGCCCAGTACTTC
CATSRGLRDSLPAQYF
>.|TRBJ2-1|TRBD1|TRBV28
TGTGCCAGCAGTGAACGACAGGGGGTCAATGAGCAGTTCTTC
CASSERQGVNEQFF
>.|TRBJ1-2|.|TRBV30
TGTGCCTGGAGTCCAGGGGATGGCTACACCTTC
CAWSPGDGYTF
>.|TRBJ2-1|TRBD1|TRBV15
TGTGCCACCAGGGTAGGGGGCTCCCGACACAATGAGCAGTTCTTC
CATRVGGSRHNEQFF
>.|TRBJ2-5|.|TRBV9
TGTGCCAGCAGCGCTGACCCTAGGGGACCCCAAGAGACCCAGTACTTC
CASSADPRGPQETQYF
>.|TRBJ2-2|.|TRBV5-1
TGCGCCAGCAGCCTAGCCCCAGGGGTACAGGGCGGGGAGCTGTTTTTT
CASSLAPGVQGGELFF
>.|TRBJ2-5|TRBD2|TRBV5-1
TGCGCCAGCAGCTTCCAAGCGGGGGCTGGGGAGACCCAGTACTTC
CASSFQAGAGETQYF
>.|TRBJ2-5|TRBD2|TRBV7-9
TGTGCCAGCAGCTTAGGACTAGCAGGCGAGACCCAGTACTTC
CASSLGLAGETQYF
>.|TRBJ2-2|TRBD1|TRBV19
TGTGCCAGTACCAAGGACAGGACCCCCATAGTCGCCGGGGAGCTGTTTTTT
CASTKDRTPIVAGELFF
>.|TRBJ2-7|.|TRBV29-1
TGCAGCGTTGGACAGAACTACGAGCAGTACTTC
CSVGQNYEQYF
>once|TRBJ1-5|.|TRBV6-7
TGTGCCAGCAGTGAGGAGGGGTCCGGGAATCAGCCCCAGCAGTTT
CASSEEGSGNQPQQF
>.|TRBJ2-3|TRBD1|TRBV6-5
TGTGCCAGCAGAAAAGACAGGGTCCTCATAGATACGCAGTATTTT
CASRKDRVLIDTQYF
>.|TRBJ2-4|.|TRBV28
TGTGCCAGCAGTTTTCAGACAGGAGCCAAAAACATTCAGTACTTC
CASSFQTGAKNIQYF
>.|TRBJ1-4|TRBD1|TRBV15
TGTGCCACCAGCAGAGCAGGGGGTACTAATGAAAAACTGTTTTTT
CATSRAGGTNEKLFF
>.|TRBJ1-6|.|TRBV7-2
TGTGCCAGCAGCTCAGGGCAGGCCTATAATTCACCCCTCCACTTT
CASSSGQAYNSPLHF
>.|TRBJ1-4|.|TRBV6-6
TGTGCCAGCAGTACCGTCGGGGAGTCTAATGAAAAACTGTTTTTT
CASSTVGESNEKLFF
>once|TRBJ2-5|TRBD1|TRBV9
TGTGCCAGCAGCGACGGACAGGGGAGATCGGGCTACCAAGAGACCCAGTACTTC
CASSDGQGRSGYQETQYF
>.|TRBJ2-1|TRBD2|TRBV4-1
TGCGCCAGCAGCCCCCTAGCGGGGAAGCAGTTCTTC
CASSPLAGKQFF
>.|TRBJ2-6|.|TRBV28
TGTGCCAGCAGCCCGTTCCTTCGACAGGTCGCACTCTCTGGGGCCAACGTCCTGACTTTC
CASSPFLRQVALSGANVLTF
>.|TRBJ2-5|TRBD1|TRBV7-3
TGTGCCAGCAGCTTAAGACAGGGGCGGGGTGAGACCCAGTACTTC
CASSLRQGRGETQYF
>.|TRBJ2-1|.|TRBV5-4
TGTGCCAGCACCTCGGACGGCTACAATGAGCAGTTCTTC
CASTSDGYNEQFF